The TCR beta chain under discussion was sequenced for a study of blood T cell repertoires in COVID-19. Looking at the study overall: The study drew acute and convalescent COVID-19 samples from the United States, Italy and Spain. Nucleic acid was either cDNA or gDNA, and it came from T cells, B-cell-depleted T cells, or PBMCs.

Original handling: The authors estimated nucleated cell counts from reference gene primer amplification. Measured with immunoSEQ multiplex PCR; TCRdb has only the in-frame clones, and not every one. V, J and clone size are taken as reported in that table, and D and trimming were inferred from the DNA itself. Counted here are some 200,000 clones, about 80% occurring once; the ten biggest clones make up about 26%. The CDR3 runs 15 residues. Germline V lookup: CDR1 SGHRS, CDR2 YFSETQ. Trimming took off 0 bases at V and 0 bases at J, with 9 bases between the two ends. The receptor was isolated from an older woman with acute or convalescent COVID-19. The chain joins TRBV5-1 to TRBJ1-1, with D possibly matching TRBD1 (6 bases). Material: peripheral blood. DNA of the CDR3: TGCGCCAGCAGCTTGGCCGGACAGATGAACACTGAAGCTTTCTTT. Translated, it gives CASSLAGQMNTEAFF.